This TCR beta chain was identified during a study of T cells in Graves' hyperthyroidism and ophthalmopathy. Study context: Blood from the periphery was taken at initial diagnosis, before any treatment.

The CDR3 regions of TCR beta were amplified from RNA transcripts. The HTBI primer set drove a first-round RT-PCR of the TCR CDR3. TCRdb re-derived calls from the multiplex PCR reads in MiXCR, one entry per CDR3 protein. Of about 400,000 distinct CDR3 sequences listed, less than 15% are singletons. V lost 3 bases to trimming and J lost 2 bases; unmatched junction nucleotides: 4. The CDR3 extends over 14 amino acids. Germline V CDR1 and CDR2: DFQATT, SNEGSKA (reference sequence). Points from the study as a whole: Peripheral blood also featured most of the thyroid clonotypes expanded above 0.001. The model foresaw ophthalmopathy a median approximately 6.3 months prior to onset.

This clonotype was counted ten times or more. Its matching antigen is unknown. Input material: blood. This sequence joins TRBV20-1 and TRBJ1-2; 9 nucleotides line up with TRBD1. The sequence was obtained from a woman between 18 and 30 years old with Graves' hyperthyroidism. This CDR3 reads CSASFTGGNYGYTF. Here the CDR3 DNA reads TGCAGTGCTAGTTTCACAGGGGGCAACTATGGCTACACCTTC.